This TCR beta chain was identified during a study of T-cell reconstitution after alpha-beta-depleted transplantation in children. This CDR3 is 14 amino acids long. Germline CDR1 SEHNR, CDR2 FQNEAQ (reference sequence). Unmatched junction bases numbered 6, after V lost 5 bases and J lost 7 bases. This sample's TCRbeta library carried unique molecular identifier barcodes. MiXCR, applied by TCRdb to the PCR reads, yields one record per CDR3 protein. The sample carries approximately 400,000 distinct CDR3 sequences, roughly a tenth recorded once. This clonotype showed up just a few times. This TCR derives from a human donor who donated a stem cell graft to a child with acute myeloid leukemia. Here the sequenced sample was PBMCs from the stem cell graft donor, taken from the stem cell graft. V is TRBV7-9 and J is TRBJ2-1; 9 nucleotides match TRBD2. The CDR3 bases are TGTGCCAGCAGCCCCGGGACTAGCCAAAATGAGCAGTTCTTC. Amino acids: CASSPGTSQNEQFF. The whole variable domain, remainder taken from reference TRBV7-9 and TRBJ2-1, is DTGVSQNPRHKITKRGQNVTFRCDPISEHNRLYWYRQTLGQGPEFLTYFQNEAQLEKSRLLSDRFSAERPKGSFSTLEIQRTEQGDSAMYLCASSPGTSQNEQFFGPGTRLTVL.